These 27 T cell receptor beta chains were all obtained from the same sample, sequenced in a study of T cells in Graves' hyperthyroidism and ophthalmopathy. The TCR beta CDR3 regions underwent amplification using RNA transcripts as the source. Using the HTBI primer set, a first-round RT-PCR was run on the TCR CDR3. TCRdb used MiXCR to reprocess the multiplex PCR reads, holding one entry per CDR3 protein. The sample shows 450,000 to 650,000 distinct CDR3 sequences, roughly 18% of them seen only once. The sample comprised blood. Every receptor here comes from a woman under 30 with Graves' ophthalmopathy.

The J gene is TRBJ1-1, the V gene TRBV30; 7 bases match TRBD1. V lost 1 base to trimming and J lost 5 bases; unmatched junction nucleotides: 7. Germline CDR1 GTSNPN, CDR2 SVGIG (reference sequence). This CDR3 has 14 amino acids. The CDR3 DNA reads TGTGCCTGGAGTGGAGGGGGCGGGGGTACTGAAGCTTTCTTT. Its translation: CAWSGGGGGTEAFF.

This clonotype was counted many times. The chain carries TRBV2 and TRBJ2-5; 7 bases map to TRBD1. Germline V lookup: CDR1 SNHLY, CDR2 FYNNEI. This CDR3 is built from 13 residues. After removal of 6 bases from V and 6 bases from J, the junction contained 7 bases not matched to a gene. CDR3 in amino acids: CASSRDSQKTQYF. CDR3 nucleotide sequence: TGTGCCAGCAGCAGGGACAGCCAGAAGACCCAGTACTTC.

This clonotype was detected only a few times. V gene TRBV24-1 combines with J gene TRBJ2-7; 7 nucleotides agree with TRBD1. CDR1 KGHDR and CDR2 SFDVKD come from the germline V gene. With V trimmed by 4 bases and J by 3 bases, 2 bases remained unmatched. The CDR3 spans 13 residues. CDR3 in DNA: TGTGCCACCAGTGACCACAGGGGCTACGAGCAGTACTTC. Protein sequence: CATSDHRGYEQYF.

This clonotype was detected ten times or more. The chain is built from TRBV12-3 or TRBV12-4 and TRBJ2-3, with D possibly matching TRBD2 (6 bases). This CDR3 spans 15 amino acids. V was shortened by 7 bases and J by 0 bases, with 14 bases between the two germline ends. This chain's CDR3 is CASTPGGDSTDTQYF. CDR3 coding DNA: TGTGCCAGCACCCCGGGCGGGGATAGCACAGATACGCAGTATTTT.

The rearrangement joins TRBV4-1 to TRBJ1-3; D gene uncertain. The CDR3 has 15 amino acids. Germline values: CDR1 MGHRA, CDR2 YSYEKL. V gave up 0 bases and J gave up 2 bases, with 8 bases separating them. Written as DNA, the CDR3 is TGCGCCAGCAGCCAAGACCCCCTCCCTGGAAACACCATATATTTT. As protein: CASSQDPLPGNTIYF.

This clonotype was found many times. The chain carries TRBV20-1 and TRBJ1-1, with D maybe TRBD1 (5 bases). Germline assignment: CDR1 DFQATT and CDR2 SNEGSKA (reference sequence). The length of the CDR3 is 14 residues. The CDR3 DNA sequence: TGCAGCTCCCTACCTGATGGGGGGTACACTGAAGCTTTCTTT. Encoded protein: CSSLPDGGYTEAFF.

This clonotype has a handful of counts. The CDR3 is CASSVAQGGYEQYF. For the CDR3, the DNA is TGTGCCAGCAGCGTAGCACAGGGCGGGTACGAGCAGTACTTC. The chain has TRBV9 and TRBJ2-7, with TRBD1 as a possible D gene (6 bases). Germline CDR1 reads SGDLS; CDR2 reads YYNGEE. The CDR3 runs to 14 residues. V was pared by 0 bases and J by 4 bases, with 11 bases between.

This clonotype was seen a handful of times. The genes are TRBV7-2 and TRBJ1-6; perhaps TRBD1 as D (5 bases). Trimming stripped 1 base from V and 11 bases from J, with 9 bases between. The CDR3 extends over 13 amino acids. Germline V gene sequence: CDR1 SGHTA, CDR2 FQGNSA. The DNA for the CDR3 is TGTGCCAGCAGCTTAGAGACAGTCACACCCCTCCACTTT. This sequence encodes CASSLETVTPLHF. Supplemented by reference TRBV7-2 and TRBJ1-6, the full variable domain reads GAGVSQSPSNKVTEKGKDVELRCDPISGHTALYWYRQSLGQGLEFLIYFQGNSAPDKSGLPSDRFSAERTGGSVSTLTIQRTQQEDSAVYLCASSLETVTPLHFGNGTRLTVT.

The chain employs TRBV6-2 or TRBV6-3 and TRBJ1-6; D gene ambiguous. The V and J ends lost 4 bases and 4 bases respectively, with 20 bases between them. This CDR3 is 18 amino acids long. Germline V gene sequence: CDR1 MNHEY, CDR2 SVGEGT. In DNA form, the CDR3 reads TGTGCCAGCAGTTCCGCTGGAGGGCCCTCGGGGTATAATTCACCCCTCCACTTT. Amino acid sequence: CASSSAGGPSGYNSPLHF.

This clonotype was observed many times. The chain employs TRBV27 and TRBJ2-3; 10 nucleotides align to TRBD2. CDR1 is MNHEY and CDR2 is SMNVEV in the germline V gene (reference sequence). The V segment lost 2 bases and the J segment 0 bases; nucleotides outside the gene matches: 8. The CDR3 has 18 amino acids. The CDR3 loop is CASSLVAGGFRSTDTQYF. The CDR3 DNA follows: TGTGCCAGCAGTTTAGTAGCGGGAGGATTTCGGAGCACAGATACGCAGTATTTT.

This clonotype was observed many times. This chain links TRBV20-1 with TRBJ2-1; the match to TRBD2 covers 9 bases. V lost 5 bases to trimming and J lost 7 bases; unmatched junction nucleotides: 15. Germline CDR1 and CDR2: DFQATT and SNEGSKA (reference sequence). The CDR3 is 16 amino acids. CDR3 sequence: CSASGDSGSGPNEQFF. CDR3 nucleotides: TGCAGTGCTTCGGGGGATAGCGGGAGCGGGCCAAATGAGCAGTTCTTC.

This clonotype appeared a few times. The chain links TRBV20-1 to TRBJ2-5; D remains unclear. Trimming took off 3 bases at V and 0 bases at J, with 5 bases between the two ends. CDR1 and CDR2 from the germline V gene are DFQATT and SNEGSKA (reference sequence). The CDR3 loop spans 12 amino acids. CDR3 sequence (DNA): TGCAGTGCTAGGAACGACCAAGAGACCCAGTACTTC. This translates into CSARNDQETQYF.

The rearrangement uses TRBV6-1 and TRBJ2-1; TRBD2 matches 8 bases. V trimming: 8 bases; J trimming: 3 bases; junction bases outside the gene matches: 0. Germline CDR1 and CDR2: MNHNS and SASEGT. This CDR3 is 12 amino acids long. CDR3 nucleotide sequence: TGTGCCAGCGGGACTAGCTACAATGAGCAGTTCTTC. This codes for CASGTSYNEQFF.

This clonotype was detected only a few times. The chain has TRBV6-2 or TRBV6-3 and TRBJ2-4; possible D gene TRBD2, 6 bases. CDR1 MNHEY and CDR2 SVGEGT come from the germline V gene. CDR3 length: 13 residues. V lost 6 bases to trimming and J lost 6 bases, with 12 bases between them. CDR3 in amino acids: CASRSVGGNIQYF. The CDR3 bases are TGTGCCAGCAGATCCGTCGGGGGAAACATTCAGTACTTC.

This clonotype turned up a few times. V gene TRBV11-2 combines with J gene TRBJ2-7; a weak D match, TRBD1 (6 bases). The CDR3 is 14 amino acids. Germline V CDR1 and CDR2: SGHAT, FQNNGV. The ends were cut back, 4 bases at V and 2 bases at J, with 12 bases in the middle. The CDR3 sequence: CASSSRDTAYEQYF. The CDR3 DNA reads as TGTGCCAGCAGCTCCCGGGACACGGCCTACGAGCAGTACTTC.

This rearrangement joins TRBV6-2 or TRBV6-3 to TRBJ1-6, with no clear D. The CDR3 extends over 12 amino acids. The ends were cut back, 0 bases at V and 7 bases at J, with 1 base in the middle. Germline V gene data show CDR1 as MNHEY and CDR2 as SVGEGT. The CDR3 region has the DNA TGTGCCAGCAGTTACTCGAATTCACCCCTCCACTTT. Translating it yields CASSYSNSPLHF.

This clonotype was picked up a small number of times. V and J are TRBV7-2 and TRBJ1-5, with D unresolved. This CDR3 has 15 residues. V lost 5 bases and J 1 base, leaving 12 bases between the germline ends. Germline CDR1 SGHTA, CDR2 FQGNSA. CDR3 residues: CASSLGPRSNQPQHF. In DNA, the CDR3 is TGTGCCAGCAGCCTAGGGCCCCGGAGCAATCAGCCCCAGCATTTT.

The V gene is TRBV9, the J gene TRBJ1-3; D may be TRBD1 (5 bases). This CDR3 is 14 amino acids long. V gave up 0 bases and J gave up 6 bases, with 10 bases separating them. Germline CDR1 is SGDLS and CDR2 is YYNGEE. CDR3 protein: CASSVDRGENTIYF. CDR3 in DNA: TGTGCCAGCAGCGTAGACCGAGGGGAAAACACCATATATTTT. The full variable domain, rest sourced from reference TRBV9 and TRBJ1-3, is DSGVTQTPKHLITATGQRVTLRCSPRSGDLSVYWYQQSLDQGLQFLIQYYNGEERAKGNILERFSAQQFPDLHSELNLSSLELGDSALYFCASSVDRGENTIYFGEGSWLTVV.

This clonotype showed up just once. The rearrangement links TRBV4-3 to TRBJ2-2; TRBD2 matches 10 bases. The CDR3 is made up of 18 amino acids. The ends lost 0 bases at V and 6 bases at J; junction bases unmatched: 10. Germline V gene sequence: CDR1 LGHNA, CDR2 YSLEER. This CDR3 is CASSQEVPASGSAGELFF. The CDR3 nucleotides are TGCGCCAGCAGCCAAGAAGTTCCGGCTAGCGGGAGTGCCGGGGAGCTGTTTTTT.

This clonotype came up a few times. The chain's CDR3 is CASSYGGRGGYTF. Here the CDR3 DNA reads TGTGCCAGCAGTTATGGGGGGCGCGGAGGCTACACCTTC. The V gene is TRBV6-9, the J gene TRBJ1-2; D perhaps matches TRBD1 (6 bases). V was pared by 2 bases and J by 8 bases, with 12 bases between. Germline V gene data show CDR1 as MNHGY and CDR2 as SVAAGI. The CDR3 loop spans 13 amino acids.

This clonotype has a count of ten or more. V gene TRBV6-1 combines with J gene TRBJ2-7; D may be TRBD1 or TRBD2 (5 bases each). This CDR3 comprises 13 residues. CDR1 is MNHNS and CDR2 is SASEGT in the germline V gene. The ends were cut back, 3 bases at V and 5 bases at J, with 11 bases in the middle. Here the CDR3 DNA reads TGTGCCAGCAGTGAGGGACCGGCCAACGAGCAGTACTTC. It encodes CASSEGPANEQYF.

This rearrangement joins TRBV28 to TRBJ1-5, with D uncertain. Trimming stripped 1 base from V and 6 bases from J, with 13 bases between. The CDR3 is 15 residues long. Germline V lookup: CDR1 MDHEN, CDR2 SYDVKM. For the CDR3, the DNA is TGTGCCAGCAGTTTATTGGGGAGGGAGGGTCAGCCCCAGCATTTT. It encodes CASSLLGREGQPQHF.

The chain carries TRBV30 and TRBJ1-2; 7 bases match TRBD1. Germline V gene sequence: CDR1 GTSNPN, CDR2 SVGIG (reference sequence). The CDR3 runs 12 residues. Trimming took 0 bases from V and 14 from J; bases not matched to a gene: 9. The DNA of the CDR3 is TGTGCCTGGAGTGTAGGGGGGACAGATCTTACCTTC. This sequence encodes CAWSVGGTDLTF.

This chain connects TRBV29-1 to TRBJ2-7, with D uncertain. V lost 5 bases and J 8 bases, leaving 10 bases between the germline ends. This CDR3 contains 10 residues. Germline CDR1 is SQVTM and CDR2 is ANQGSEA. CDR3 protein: CSVPLEKQYF. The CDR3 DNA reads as TGCAGCGTTCCTTTGGAGAAGCAGTACTTC.

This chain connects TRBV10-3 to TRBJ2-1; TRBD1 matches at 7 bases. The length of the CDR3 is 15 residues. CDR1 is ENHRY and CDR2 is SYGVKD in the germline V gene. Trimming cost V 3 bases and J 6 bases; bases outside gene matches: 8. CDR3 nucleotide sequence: TGTGCCATCAGTGAAAGGACAGGAGAGGGCAATGAGCAGTTCTTC. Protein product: CAISERTGEGNEQFF.

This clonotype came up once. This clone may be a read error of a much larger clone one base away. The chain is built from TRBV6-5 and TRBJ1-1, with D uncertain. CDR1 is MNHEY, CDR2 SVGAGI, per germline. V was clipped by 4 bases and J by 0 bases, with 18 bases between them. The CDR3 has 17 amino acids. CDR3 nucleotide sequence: TGTGCCAGCAGTTCCGGAAGCCTTCCAACAATGAACACTGAAGCTTTCTTT. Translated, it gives CASSSGSLPTMNTEAFF.

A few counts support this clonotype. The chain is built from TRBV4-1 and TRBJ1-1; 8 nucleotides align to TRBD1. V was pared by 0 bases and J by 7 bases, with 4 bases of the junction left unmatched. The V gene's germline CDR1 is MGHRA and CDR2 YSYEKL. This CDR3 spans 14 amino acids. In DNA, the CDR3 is TGCGCCAGCAGCCAAGAGTCAGGGGGCTTTGAAGCTTTCTTT. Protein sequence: CASSQESGGFEAFF.